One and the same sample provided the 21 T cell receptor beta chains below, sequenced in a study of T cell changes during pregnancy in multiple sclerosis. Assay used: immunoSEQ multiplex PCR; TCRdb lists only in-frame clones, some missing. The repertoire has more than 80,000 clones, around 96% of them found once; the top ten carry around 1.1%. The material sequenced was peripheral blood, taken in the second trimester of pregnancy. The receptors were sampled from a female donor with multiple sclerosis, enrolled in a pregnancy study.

This CDR3 reads CASSSPGDRGIYNEQFF. The CDR3 DNA is TGTGCCAGCAGTTCCCCGGGGGACAGGGGGATCTACAATGAGCAGTTCTTC. The rearrangement joins TRBV27 to TRBJ2-1; 11 bases align to TRBD1. V was pared by 4 bases and J by 3 bases, with 8 bases of the junction left unmatched. The CDR3 totals 17 residues. Germline CDR1 is MNHEY and CDR2 is SMNVEV (reference sequence).

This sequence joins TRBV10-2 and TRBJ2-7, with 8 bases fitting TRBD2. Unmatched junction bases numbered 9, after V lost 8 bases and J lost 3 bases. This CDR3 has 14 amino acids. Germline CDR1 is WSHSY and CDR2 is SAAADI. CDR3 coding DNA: TGCGCCAGCCTGCGGGGGGCAGAAGACTACGAGCAGTACTTC. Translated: CASLRGAEDYEQYF.

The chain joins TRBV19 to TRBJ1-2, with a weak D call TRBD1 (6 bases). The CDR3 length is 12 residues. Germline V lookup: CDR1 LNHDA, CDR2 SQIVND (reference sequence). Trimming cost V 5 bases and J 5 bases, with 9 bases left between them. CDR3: CASSFQGYGYTF. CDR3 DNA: TGTGCCAGTAGTTTCCAGGGGTATGGCTACACCTTC.

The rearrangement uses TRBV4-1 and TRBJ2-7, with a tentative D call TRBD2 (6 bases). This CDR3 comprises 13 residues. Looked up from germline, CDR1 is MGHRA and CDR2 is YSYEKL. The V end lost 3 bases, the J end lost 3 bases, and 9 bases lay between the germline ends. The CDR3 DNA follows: TGCGCCAGCAGCCAGGGACTCGGCTACGAGCAGTACTTC. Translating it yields CASSQGLGYEQYF.

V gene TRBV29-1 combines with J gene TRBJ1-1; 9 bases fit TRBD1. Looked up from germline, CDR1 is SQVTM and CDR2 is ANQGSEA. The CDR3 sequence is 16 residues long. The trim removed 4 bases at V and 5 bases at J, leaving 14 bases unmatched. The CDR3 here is CSVARLWDRVGTEAFF. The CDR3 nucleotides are TGCAGCGTTGCCAGGCTATGGGACAGGGTGGGGACTGAAGCTTTCTTT. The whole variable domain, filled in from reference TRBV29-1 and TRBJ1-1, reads SAVISQKPSRDICQRGTSLTIQCQVDSQVTMMFWYRQQPGQSLTLIATANQGSEATYESGFVIDKFPISRPNLTFSTLTVSNMSPEDSSIYLCSVARLWDRVGTEAFFGQGTRLTVV.

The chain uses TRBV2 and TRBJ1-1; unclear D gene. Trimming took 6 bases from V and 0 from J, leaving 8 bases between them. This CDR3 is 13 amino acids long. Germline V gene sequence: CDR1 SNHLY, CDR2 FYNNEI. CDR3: CASRVTVNTEAFF. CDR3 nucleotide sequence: TGTGCCAGCAGGGTCACGGTGAACACTGAAGCTTTCTTT. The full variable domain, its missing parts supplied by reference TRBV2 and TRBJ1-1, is EPEVTQTPSHQVTQMGQEVILRCVPISNHLYFYWYRQILGQKVEFLVSFYNNEISEKSEIFDDQFSVERPDGSNFTLKIRSTKLEDSAMYFCASRVTVNTEAFFGQGTRLTVV.

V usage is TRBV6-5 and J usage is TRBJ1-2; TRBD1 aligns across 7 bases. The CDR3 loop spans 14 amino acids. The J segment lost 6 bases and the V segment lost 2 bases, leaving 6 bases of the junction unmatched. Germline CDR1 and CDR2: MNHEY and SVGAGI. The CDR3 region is CASSYRTGANGYTF. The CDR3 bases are TGTGCCAGCAGTTACCGGACAGGAGCCAATGGCTACACCTTC.

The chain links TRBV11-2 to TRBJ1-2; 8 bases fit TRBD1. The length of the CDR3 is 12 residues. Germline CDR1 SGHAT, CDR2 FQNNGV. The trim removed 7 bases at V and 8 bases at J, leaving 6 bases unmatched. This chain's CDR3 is CASNTGGFGYTF. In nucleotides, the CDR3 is TGTGCCAGCAACACAGGGGGATTCGGCTACACCTTC.

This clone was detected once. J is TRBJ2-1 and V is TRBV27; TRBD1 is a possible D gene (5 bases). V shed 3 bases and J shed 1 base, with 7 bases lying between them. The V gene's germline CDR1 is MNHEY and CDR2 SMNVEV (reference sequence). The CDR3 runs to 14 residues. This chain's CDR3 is CASSFRTSYNEQFF. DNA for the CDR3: TGTGCCAGCAGTTTTCGGACATCCTACAATGAGCAGTTCTTC.

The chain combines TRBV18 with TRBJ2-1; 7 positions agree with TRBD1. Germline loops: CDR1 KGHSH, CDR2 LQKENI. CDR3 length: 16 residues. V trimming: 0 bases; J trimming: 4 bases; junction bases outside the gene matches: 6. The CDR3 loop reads CASSPPLADRYNEQFF. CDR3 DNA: TGTGCCAGCTCACCACCGCTTGCGGACAGGTACAATGAGCAGTTCTTC.

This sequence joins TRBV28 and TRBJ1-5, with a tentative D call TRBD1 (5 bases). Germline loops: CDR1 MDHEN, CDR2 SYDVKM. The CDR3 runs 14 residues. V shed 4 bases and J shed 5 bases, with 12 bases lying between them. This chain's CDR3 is CASSWGQGHQPQHF. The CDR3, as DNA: TGTGCCAGCAGTTGGGGTCAGGGCCATCAGCCCCAGCATTTT.

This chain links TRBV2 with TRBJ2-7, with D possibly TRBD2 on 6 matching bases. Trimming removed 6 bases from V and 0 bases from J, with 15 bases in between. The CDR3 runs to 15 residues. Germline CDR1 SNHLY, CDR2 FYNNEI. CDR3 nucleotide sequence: TGTGCCAGCAGCGGACCGGGACTCCTCTCCTACGAGCAGTACTTC. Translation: CASSGPGLLSYEQYF.

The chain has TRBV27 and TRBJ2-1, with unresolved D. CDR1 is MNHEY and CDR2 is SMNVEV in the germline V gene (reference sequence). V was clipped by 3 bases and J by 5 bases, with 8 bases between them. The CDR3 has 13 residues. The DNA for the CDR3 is TGTGCCAGCAGTTTGAAGCCCCACAATGAGCAGTTCTTC. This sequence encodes CASSLKPHNEQFF.

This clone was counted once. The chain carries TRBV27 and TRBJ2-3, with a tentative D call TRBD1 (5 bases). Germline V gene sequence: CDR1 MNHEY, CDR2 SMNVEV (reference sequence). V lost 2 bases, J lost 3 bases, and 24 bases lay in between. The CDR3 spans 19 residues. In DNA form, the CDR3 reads TGTGCCAGCAGTTTAGTTGGAAGGTTTTGGGGCCCCATGACAGATACGCAGTATTTT. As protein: CASSLVGRFWGPMTDTQYF.

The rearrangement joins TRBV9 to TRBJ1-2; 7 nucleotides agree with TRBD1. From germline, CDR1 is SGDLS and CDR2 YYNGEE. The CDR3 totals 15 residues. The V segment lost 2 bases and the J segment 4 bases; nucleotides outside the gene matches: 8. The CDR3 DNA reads TGTGCCAGCAGCGTGGAAACAGGGGTGGGCTATGGCTACACCTTC. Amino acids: CASSVETGVGYGYTF.

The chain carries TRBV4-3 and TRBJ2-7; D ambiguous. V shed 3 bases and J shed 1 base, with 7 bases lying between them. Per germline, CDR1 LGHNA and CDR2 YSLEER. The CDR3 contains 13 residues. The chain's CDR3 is CASSQAVSYEQYF. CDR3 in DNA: TGCGCCAGCAGCCAGGCCGTTTCCTACGAGCAGTACTTC.

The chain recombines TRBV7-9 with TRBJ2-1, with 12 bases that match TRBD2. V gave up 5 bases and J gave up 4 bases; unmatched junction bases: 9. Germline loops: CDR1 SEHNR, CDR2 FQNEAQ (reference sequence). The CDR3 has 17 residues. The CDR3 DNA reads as TGTGCCAGCAGCACAACGACTAGCGGGAGTGATTACAATGAGCAGTTCTTC. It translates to CASSTTTSGSDYNEQFF.

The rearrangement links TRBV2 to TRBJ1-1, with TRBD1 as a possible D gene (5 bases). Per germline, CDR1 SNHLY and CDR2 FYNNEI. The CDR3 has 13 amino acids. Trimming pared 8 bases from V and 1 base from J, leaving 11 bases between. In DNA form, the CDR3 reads TGTGCCAGCCGGGGGTCTGGGAACACTGAAGCTTTCTTT. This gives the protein CASRGSGNTEAFF.

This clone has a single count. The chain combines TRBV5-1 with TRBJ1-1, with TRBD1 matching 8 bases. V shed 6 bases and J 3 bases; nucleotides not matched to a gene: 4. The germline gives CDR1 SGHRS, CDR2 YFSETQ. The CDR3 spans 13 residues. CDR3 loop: CASTDRGYTEAFF. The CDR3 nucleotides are TGCGCCAGCACTGACAGGGGATACACTGAAGCTTTCTTT.

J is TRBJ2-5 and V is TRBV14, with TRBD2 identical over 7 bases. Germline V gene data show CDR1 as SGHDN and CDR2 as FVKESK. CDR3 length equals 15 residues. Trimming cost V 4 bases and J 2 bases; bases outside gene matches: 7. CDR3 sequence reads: CASSLLGLPQETQYF. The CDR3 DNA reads TGTGCCAGCAGCCTTCTGGGACTACCGCAAGAGACCCAGTACTTC.

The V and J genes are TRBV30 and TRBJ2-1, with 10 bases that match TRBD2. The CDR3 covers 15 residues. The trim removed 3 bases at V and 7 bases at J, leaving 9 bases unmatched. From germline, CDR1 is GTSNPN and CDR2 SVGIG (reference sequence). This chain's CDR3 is CAWRVLAGNLNEQFF. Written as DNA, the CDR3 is TGTGCCTGGAGGGTACTAGCGGGAAACCTTAATGAGCAGTTCTTC.